These T cell receptor beta chains were read from a single sample in a study of blood T cell repertoires in COVID-19. The data were produced by immunoSEQ multiplex PCR, yet TCRdb's version contains in-frame clones alone and is incomplete. The sample consists of under 100,000 clones, 65% to 85% of them appearing once. Sequencing used peripheral blood. The receptors come from a man older than 75 with active or convalescent COVID-19. CDR3s include the opening cysteine and the closing phenylalanine or tryptophan. The D gene is left open where the match is weak. A clone size is listed for some rows: how often the clone was seen (once, few, many), or a class if it is expanded.

d_call j_call v_call clone_size cdr3_length cdr3_nt cdr3_aa
NA TRBJ2-3 TRBV29-1 NA 13 TGCAGCGTGAGGGGACAAAGCACAGATACGCAGTATTTT CSVRGQSTDTQYF
NA TRBJ1-4 TRBV5-1 NA 15 TGCGCCAGCAGCGCAGGAGGGGCAACTAATGAAAAACTGTTTTTT CASSAGGATNEKLFF
NA TRBJ2-1 TRBV29-1 NA 14 TGCAGCGCCGCTGGGAGACCAGGCTACAATGAGCAGTTCTTC CSAAGRPGYNEQFF
TRBD1 TRBJ1-3 TRBV5-1 few 14 TGCGCCAGCAGCCCGGGACAGGGTGGAAACACCATATATTTT CASSPGQGGNTIYF
TRBD1 TRBJ2-1 TRBV7-9 NA 16 TGTGCCAGCAGCTTAACAAGACAGGGTTCTGGCGATGAGCAGTTCTTC CASSLTRQGSGDEQFF
TRBD1 TRBJ1-1 TRBV9 NA 15 TGTGCCAGCAGCCCCGGGACAGGTCGGAACACTGAAGCTTTCTTT CASSPGTGRNTEAFF
NA TRBJ2-2 TRBV19 NA 14 TGTGCCAGTAGTAGCAGGGTAGATAACGGGGAGCTGTTTTTT CASSSRVDNGELFF
NA TRBJ1-1 TRBV27 many 13 TGTGCCAGCAGAGTCCCGGGGGGCACTGAAGCTTTCTTT CASRVPGGTEAFF
TRBD2 TRBJ2-7 TRBV18 NA 14 TGTGCCAGCTCACCACCGGCGGGGGTTGGAGAGCAGTACTTC CASSPPAGVGEQYF
NA TRBJ1-1 TRBV2 NA 14 TGTGCCAGCAGTAACAGGGACCTGAACACTGAAGCTTTCTTT CASSNRDLNTEAFF
TRBD2 TRBJ2-3 TRBV7-2 NA 15 TGTGCCAGCAGCCCTGACAGCGGGGGAGCAGATACGCAGTATTTT CASSPDSGGADTQYF
TRBD1 TRBJ1-2 TRBV3-1/TRBV3-2 NA 16 TGTGCCAGCAGCCAAGCGGACAGGGCGTCAATTCTGGGCTACACCTTC CASSQADRASILGYTF
NA TRBJ1-4 TRBV6-2/TRBV6-3 once 18 TGTGCCAGCAGTTACTCTCACGGGGGTATAGCAACTAATGAAAAACTGTTTTTT CASSYSHGGIATNEKLFF
NA TRBJ1-5 TRBV19 NA 13 TGTGCCAGTAGTGAGGGTAGAGATCAGCCCCAGCATTTT CASSEGRDQPQHF
TRBD1 TRBJ1-6 TRBV4-1 NA 17 TGCGCCAGCAGCCACGCCAAACAGGGGGCACGGAATTCACCCCTCCACTTT CASSHAKQGARNSPLHF
NA TRBJ2-3 TRBV10-1 NA 15 TGCGCCAGCAGTGACCGGTCAGGGGCTACAGATACGCAGTATTTT CASSDRSGATDTQYF
TRBD2 TRBJ2-2 TRBV6-2/TRBV6-3 medium-sized 19 TGTGCCAGCAGTTACCAACAGACTAGCGGGGGGCTAGACACCGGGGAGCTGTTTTTT CASSYQQTSGGLDTGELFF
TRBD2 TRBJ2-1 TRBV28 NA 16 TGTGCCAGCAGTTCTAGCGGGGGCCCCTCCTACAATGAGCAGTTCTTC CASSSSGGPSYNEQFF
TRBD1 TRBJ2-7 TRBV14 NA 15 TGTGCCAGCAGCCGCCAGACAGGGGTCCTCTACGAGCAGTACTTC CASSRQTGVLYEQYF
NA TRBJ1-2 TRBV18 NA 14 TGTGCCAGCTCACCACGGGGGACTCCCTATGGCTACACCTTC CASSPRGTPYGYTF
TRBD1 TRBJ1-2 TRBV19 few 12 TGTGCCAGCCTTACAGGGGTAGGGAGCTACACCTTC CASLTGVGSYTF
TRBD1 TRBJ1-1 TRBV7-8 NA 13 TGTGCCAGCAGCTTCGACAGGGCCACTGAAGCTTTCTTT CASSFDRATEAFF
NA TRBJ2-1 TRBV19 NA 13 TGTGCCAGCCGGAGGTCCGGGGTCAATGAGCAGTTCTTC CASRRSGVNEQFF
TRBD1 TRBJ2-7 TRBV19 few 15 TGTGCCAGTAGTATAGCCGGGGACAGGGGATTCGAGCAGTACTTC CASSIAGDRGFEQYF
TRBD2 TRBJ2-5 TRBV7-2 once 14 TGTGCCAGCAGCCCCCAGCGGGGCTCTGAGACCCAGTACTTC CASSPQRGSETQYF
TRBD1 TRBJ1-2 TRBV24-1 NA 14 TGTGCCACCAGTGACCGGGACAGTAGCTATGGCTACACCTTC CATSDRDSSYGYTF
TRBD1 TRBJ2-6 TRBV27 NA 16 TGTGCCAGCAGCCTTACAGGGGGCTATGGGGCCAACGTCCTGACTTTC CASSLTGGYGANVLTF
NA TRBJ1-5 TRBV29-1 few 13 TGCAGCGTTGCCCAGGGCCTCAATCAGCCCCAGCATTTT CSVAQGLNQPQHF
NA TRBJ2-7 TRBV10-2 NA 12 TGCGCCAGCTGGGACTTGGGCTACGAGCAGTACTTC CASWDLGYEQYF
TRBD1 TRBJ1-2 TRBV7-2 NA 15 TGTGCCAGCAGCTTATTTCCTGACAGGGACTATGGCTACACCTTC CASSLFPDRDYGYTF
TRBD1 TRBJ2-2 TRBV7-6 NA 16 TGTGCCAGCAGCTTAGATCCGACAGGGGAAACCGGGGAGCTGTTTTTT CASSLDPTGETGELFF
TRBD1 TRBJ2-1 TRBV6-5 NA 13 TGTGCCAGCAGATCGACAGGGGGCAGCGAGCAGTTCTTC CASRSTGGSEQFF
NA TRBJ1-2 TRBV21-1 NA 16 TGTGCCAGCAGTATCAAGGGGCAGCCAACTCGATGCGGCTACACCTTC CASSIKGQPTRCGYTF
TRBD2 TRBJ2-1 TRBV18 NA 15 TGTGCCAGCTCACCCGGCGGGGGGGCCTACAATGAGCAGTTCTTC CASSPGGGAYNEQFF
NA TRBJ2-6 TRBV5-1 NA 15 TGCGCCAGCAGCCAAACAGCCTCTGGGGCCAACGTCCTGACTTTC CASSQTASGANVLTF
TRBD2 TRBJ2-1 TRBV6-5 once 13 TGTGCCAGCAGCCGGTTTAGCGGGGATGAGCAGTTCTTC CASSRFSGDEQFF
TRBD2 TRBJ2-3 TRBV7-7 NA 14 TGTGCCAGCAGCCGACTAGCCGCCACAGATACGCAGTATTTT CASSRLAATDTQYF
NA TRBJ1-1 TRBV6-5 NA 15 TGTGCCAGCAGTTACTCGTCCGGGGGGAACACTGAAGCTTTCTTT CASSYSSGGNTEAFF
NA TRBJ2-3 TRBV6-5 NA 12 TGTGCCAGCAAAGACAGCCCAGATACGCAGTATTTT CASKDSPDTQYF
TRBD1 TRBJ1-1 TRBV19 NA 15 TGTGCCAGTAGTACATACGGACAGGGCGACACTGAAGCTTTCTTT CASSTYGQGDTEAFF
NA TRBJ2-1 TRBV5-1 many 15 TGCGCCAGCAGCTTAAGGCAGGGACACTACAATGAGCAGTTCTTC CASSLRQGHYNEQFF
NA TRBJ2-2 TRBV5-1 NA 16 TGCGCCAGCAGACCTATGGCGGGGGCCAACACCGGGGAGCTGTTTTTT CASRPMAGANTGELFF